The 14 T cell receptor beta chains reported below all come from one sample, sequenced in a study of shared clonotypes between healthy human individuals. This table comes from immunoSEQ multiplex PCR, and its TCRdb copy is limited to in-frame clones, with some not included. Of about 680,000 clones in the sample, about 92% were seen once. The naive CD8 fraction comprised CD45RO-negative cells positively selected for CCR7 and excluded terminally differentiated effector memory CD45RA+ cells. Sequencing was carried out using naive CD8+ T cells sorted from blood. Receptor source: a man aged 30 to 45 in good health.

The V and J genes are TRBV11-2 and TRBJ2-1; 12 bases align to TRBD2. Trimming removed 4 bases from V and 10 bases from J; junction bases left unmatched: 11. Germline V CDR1 and CDR2: SGHAT, FQNNGV. This CDR3 region has 16 residues. The CDR3 DNA reads TGTGCCAGCAGCTCCTTTCTAGCGGGAGGGCCCAAGGAGCAGTTCTTC. Translating it yields CASSSFLAGGPKEQFF.

This chain connects TRBV15 to TRBJ1-1; 8 bases fit TRBD1. Unmatched junction bases numbered 1, after V lost 5 bases and J lost 5 bases. The CDR3 is 12 residues long. Germline V gene lookup returns CDR1 LNHNV and CDR2 YYDKDF (reference sequence). This CDR3 reads CATSRTGTEAFF. CDR3 nucleotides: TGTGCCACCAGCCGGACAGGGACTGAAGCTTTCTTT.

This chain connects TRBV29-1 to TRBJ2-6, with 7 bases aligning to TRBD2. In germline, CDR1 is SQVTM, CDR2 ANQGSEA. This CDR3 is built from 13 residues. The J segment lost 4 bases and the V segment lost 5 bases, leaving 2 bases of the junction unmatched. The CDR3 here is CSVSGEGANVLTF. For the CDR3, the DNA is TGCAGCGTTAGCGGGGAGGGGGCCAACGTCCTGACTTTC.

The chain has TRBV6-1 and TRBJ1-1; TRBD1 is a possible D gene (5 bases). The CDR3 consists of 15 residues. Germline V gives CDR1 MNHNS, CDR2 SASEGT. V was trimmed by 2 bases and J by 5 bases, leaving 15 bases between them. The CDR3 DNA follows: TGTGCCAGCAGTGAATTGGTGGTGGGGGGTACTGAAGCTTTCTTT. This codes for CASSELVVGGTEAFF.

The count of this clone is one. The V gene is TRBV28, the J gene TRBJ1-5; a possible D gene is TRBD1 (6 bases). The CDR3 consists of 14 residues. From germline, CDR1 is MDHEN and CDR2 SYDVKM. V lost 8 bases, J lost 4 bases, and 15 bases lay in between. In DNA form, the CDR3 reads TGTGCCAGCTTAGACCGGGACACGAATCAGCCCCAGCATTTT. It codes for CASLDRDTNQPQHF.

CDR3 in DNA: TGTGCCAGCAGCTTAGAGAGGACGGCTAACTATGGCTACACCTTC. Protein product: CASSLERTANYGYTF. The chain uses TRBV7-9 and TRBJ1-2, with D unclear. Germline assignment: CDR1 SEHNR and CDR2 FQNEAQ (reference sequence). This CDR3 has 15 amino acids. V was shortened by 1 base and J by 0 bases, with 9 bases between the two germline ends.

This clone has a single count. The chain combines TRBV6-1 with TRBJ2-4; D call uncertain. Germline loops: CDR1 MNHNS, CDR2 SASEGT. V was clipped by 1 base and J by 1 base, with 8 bases between them. The CDR3 is 15 amino acids. CDR3 protein: CASSEVGMAKNIQYF. CDR3 bases: TGTGCCAGCAGTGAAGTCGGAATGGCCAAAAACATTCAGTACTTC.

The chain is built from TRBV7-9 and TRBJ2-5; the D gene is possibly TRBD1 (7 bases). V was pared by 1 base and J by 2 bases, with 14 bases between. CDR3 length equals 16 residues. The germline CDR1 and CDR2 sequences are SEHNR and FQNEAQ (reference sequence). CDR3 residues: CASSLVLQGRQETQYF. The CDR3 DNA reads TGTGCCAGCAGCTTAGTATTACAGGGGAGGCAAGAGACCCAGTACTTC.

V usage is TRBV10-2 and J usage is TRBJ1-5; D perhaps matches TRBD1 (5 bases). Germline-derived CDR1 and CDR2 are WSHSY and SAAADI. The CDR3 has 15 amino acids. Trimming stripped 5 bases from V and 4 bases from J, with 15 bases between. CDR3 region: CASSLGQKGNQPQHF. DNA of the CDR3: TGCGCCAGCAGTCTCGGACAAAAGGGGAATCAGCCCCAGCATTTT.

This chain joins TRBV7-6 and TRBJ1-2; TRBD1 matches 8 bases. In germline, CDR1 is SGHVS, CDR2 FNYEAQ. The CDR3 is made up of 15 amino acids. J was trimmed by 3 bases and V by 5 bases; bases with no gene match: 8. The DNA of the CDR3 is TGTGCCAGCAGCGCCCACCGGGACAGGTACTATGGCTACACCTTC. Its protein is CASSAHRDRYYGYTF.

The V and J genes are TRBV27 and TRBJ2-7; D possibly corresponds to TRBD2 (6 bases). Trimming removed 5 bases at V and 5 bases at J, with 16 bases between. The length of the CDR3 is 14 residues. CDR1 MNHEY and CDR2 SMNVEV come from the germline V gene (reference sequence). The DNA of the CDR3 is TGTGCCAGCAGTGAGGGAACGGGAGTCCACGAGCAGTACTTC. It encodes CASSEGTGVHEQYF.

V and J are TRBV27 and TRBJ2-3; D is uncertain. V shed 5 bases and J shed 2 bases, with 17 bases lying between them. Germline V gives CDR1 MNHEY, CDR2 SMNVEV (reference sequence). The CDR3 is 16 residues long. CDR3 in DNA: TGTGCCAGCAGTCCCACGACTGGATGGCACACAGATACGCAGTATTTT. Protein product: CASSPTTGWHTDTQYF.

Regarding this clone: Other nucleotide sequences in the sample specify the same CDR3. The chain employs TRBV29-1 and TRBJ1-5; a possible D gene is TRBD1 (6 bases). CDR1 and CDR2 from the germline V gene are SQVTM and ANQGSEA. Trimming took off 0 bases at V and 7 bases at J, with 10 bases between the two ends. CDR3 length: 13 residues. CDR3 in amino acids: CSVEEGGGQPQHF. Written as DNA, the CDR3 is TGCAGCGTTGAAGAAGGGGGAGGCCAGCCCCAGCATTTT.

This rearrangement joins TRBV7-9 to TRBJ2-7; the D is unclear. CDR3 length equals 14 residues. From germline, CDR1 is SEHNR and CDR2 FQNEAQ (reference sequence). V was cut by 5 bases and J by 4 bases, with 15 bases left in between. The CDR3 protein is CASSRLHGFYEQYF. CDR3 bases: TGTGCCAGCAGCCGCCTCCACGGGTTTTACGAGCAGTACTTC.